This T cell receptor beta chain was retrieved from a study of identical twins. This clonotype was seen more than once but under ten times. Its matching antigen is unknown. It was template switching that added a universal primer site, and there were unique molecular identifiers on the cDNA. In TCRdb, the 5' RACE reads were re-called with MiXCR into one record per CDR3 protein. The profile shows 500,000 to 550,000 distinct CDR3 sequences, under 25% of them singletons. Unmatched junction bases numbered 17, after V lost 6 bases and J lost 3 bases. Germline loops: CDR1 SQVTM, CDR2 ANQGSEA. CDR3 length equals 17 residues. Study-level findings and limits: Insertions were fewer in abundant cord blood beta clonotypes, whereas memory repertoires showed none of this pattern.

The sample was also reused in another study, on T cells expressing NK-cell markers.

The clonotype was recovered from a woman under 30 in good health. J is TRBJ2-7 and V is TRBV29-1; TRBD1 agrees at 10 bases. What was sequenced was CD4+ T cells sorted from blood. DNA for the CDR3: TGCAGCGTCACAACGCGGACAGGGGGAATTCTACTCTACGAGCAGTACTTC. This encodes CSVTTRTGGILLYEQYF.